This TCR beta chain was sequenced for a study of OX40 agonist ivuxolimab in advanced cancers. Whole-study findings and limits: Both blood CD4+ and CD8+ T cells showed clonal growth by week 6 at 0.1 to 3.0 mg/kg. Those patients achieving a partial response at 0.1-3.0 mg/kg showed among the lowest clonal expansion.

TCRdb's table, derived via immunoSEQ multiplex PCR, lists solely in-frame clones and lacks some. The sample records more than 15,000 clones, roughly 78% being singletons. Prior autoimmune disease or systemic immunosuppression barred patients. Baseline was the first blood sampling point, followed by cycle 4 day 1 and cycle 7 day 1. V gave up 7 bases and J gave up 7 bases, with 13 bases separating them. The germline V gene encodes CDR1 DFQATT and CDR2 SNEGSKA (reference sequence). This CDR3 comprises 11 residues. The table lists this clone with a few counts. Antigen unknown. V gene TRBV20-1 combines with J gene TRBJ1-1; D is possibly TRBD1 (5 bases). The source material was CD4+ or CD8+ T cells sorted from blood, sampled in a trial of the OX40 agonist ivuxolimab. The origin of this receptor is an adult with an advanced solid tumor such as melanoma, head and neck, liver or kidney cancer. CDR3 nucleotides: TGCAGTGTACCTTCTCAGGGTGAAGCTTTCTTT. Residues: CSVPSQGEAFF.